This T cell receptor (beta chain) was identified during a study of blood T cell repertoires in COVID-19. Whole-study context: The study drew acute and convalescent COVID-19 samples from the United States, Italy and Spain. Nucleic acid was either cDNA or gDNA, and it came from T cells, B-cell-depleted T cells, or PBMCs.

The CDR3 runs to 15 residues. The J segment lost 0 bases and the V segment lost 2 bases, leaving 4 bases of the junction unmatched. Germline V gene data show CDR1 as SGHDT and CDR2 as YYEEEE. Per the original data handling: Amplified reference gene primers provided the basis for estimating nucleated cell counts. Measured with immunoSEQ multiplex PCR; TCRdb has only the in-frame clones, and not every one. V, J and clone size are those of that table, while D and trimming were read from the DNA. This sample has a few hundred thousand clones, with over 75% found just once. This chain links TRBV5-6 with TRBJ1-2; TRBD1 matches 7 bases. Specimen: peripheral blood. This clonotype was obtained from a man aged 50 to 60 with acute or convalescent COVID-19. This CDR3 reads CASSFGTAANYGYTF. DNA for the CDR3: TGTGCCAGCAGCTTCGGGACAGCTGCTAACTATGGCTACACCTTC.